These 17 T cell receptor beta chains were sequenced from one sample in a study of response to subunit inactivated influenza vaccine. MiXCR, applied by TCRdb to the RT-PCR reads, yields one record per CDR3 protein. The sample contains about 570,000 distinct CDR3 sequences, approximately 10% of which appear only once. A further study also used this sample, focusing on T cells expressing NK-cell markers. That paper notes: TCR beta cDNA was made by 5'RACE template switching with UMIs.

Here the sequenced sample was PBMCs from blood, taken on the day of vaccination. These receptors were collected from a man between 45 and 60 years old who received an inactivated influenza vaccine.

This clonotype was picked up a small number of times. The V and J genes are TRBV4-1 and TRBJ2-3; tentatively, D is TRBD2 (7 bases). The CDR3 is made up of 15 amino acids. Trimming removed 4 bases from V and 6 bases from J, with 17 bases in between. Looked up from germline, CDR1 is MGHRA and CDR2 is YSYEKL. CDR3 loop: CASSRGGAEADTQYF. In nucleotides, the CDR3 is TGCGCCAGCAGCCGGGGGGGGGCAGAGGCGGATACGCAGTATTTT.

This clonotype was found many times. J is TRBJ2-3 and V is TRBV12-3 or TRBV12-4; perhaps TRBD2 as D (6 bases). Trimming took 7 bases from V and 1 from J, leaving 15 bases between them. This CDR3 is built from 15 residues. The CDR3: CASTLGPGGTDTQYF. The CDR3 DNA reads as TGTGCCAGCACCTTAGGCCCGGGGGGCACAGATACGCAGTATTTT.

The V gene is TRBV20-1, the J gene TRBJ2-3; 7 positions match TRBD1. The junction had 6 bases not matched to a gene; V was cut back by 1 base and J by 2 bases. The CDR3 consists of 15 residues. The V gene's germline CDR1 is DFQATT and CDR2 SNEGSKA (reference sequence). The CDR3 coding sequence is TGCAGTGCTAGAGGGGACAGCCGGCACACAGATACGCAGTATTTT. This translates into CSARGDSRHTDTQYF.

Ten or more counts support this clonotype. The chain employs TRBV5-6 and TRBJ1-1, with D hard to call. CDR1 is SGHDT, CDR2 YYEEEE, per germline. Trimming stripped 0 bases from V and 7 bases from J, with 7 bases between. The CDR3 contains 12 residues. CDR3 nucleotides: TGTGCCAGCAGCTTGGCTACAGTTGAAGCTTTCTTT. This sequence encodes CASSLATVEAFF.

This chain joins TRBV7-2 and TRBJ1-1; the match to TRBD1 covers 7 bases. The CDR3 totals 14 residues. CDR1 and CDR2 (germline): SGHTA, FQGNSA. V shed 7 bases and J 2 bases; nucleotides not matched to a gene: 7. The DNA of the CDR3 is TGTGCCAGCACCCTTAACAGGGGAAACACTGAAGCTTTCTTT. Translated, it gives CASTLNRGNTEAFF.

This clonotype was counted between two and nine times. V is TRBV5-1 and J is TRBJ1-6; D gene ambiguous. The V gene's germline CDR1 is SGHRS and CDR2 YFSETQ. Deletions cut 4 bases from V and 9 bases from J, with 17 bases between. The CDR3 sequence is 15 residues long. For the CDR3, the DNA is TGCGCCAGCAGCCAGGACGCAGAAATGGCTTCACCCCTCCACTTT. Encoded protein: CASSQDAEMASPLHF. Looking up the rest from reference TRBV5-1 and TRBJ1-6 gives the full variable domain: KAGVTQTPRYLIKTRGQQVTLSCSPISGHRSVSWYQQTPGQGLQFLFEYFSETQRNKGNFPGRFSGRQFSNSRSEMNVSTLELGDSALYLCASSQDAEMASPLHFGNGTRLTVT.

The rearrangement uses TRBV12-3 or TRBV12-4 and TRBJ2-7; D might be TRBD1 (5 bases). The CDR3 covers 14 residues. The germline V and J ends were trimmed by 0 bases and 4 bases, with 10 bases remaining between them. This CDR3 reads CASSLAGREYEQYF. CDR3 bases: TGTGCCAGCAGTTTAGCGGGCAGGGAATACGAGCAGTACTTC.

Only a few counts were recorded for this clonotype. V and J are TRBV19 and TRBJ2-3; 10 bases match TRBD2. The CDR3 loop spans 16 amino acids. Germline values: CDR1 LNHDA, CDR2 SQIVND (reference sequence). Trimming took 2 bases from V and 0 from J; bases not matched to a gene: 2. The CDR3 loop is CASSIKAGGSTDTQYF. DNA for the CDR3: TGTGCCAGTAGTATAAAAGCGGGGGGGAGCACAGATACGCAGTATTTT. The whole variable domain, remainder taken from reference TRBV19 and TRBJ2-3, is DGGITQSPKYLFRKEGQNVTLSCEQNLNHDAMYWYRQDPGQGLRLIYYSQIVNDFQKGDIAEGYSVSREKKESFPLTVTSAQKNPTAFYLCASSIKAGGSTDTQYFGPGTRLTVL.

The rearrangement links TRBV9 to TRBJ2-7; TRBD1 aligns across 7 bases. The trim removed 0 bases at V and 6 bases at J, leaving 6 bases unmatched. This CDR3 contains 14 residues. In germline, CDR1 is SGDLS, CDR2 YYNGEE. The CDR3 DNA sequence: TGTGCCAGCAGCGTAGGAGGGGGCGACCCCGAGCAGTACTTC. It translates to CASSVGGGDPEQYF.

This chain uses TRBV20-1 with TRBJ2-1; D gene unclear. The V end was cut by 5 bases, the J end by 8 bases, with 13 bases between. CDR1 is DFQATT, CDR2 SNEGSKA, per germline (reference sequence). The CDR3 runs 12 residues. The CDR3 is CSALKGGHEQFF. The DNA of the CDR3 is TGCAGTGCTCTCAAGGGCGGACATGAGCAGTTCTTC.

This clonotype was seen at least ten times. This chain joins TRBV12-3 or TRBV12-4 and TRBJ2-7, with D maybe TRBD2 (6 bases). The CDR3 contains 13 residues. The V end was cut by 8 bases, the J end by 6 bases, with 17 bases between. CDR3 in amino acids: CASSPGTLGEQYF. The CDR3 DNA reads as TGTGCCAGCTCCCCAGGGACTCTGGGCGAGCAGTACTTC.

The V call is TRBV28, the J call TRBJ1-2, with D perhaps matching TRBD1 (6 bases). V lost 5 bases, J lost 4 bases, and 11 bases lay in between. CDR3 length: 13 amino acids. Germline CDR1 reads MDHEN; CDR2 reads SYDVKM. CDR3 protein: CASSARGSYGYTF. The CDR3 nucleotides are TGTGCCAGCAGTGCTAGGGGGTCCTATGGCTACACCTTC.

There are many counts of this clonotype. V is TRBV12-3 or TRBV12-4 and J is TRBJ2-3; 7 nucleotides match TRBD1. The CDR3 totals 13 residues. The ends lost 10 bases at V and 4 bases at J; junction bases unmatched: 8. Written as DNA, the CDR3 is TGTGCCACCGGCACCACAGGGGCAGATACGCAGTATTTT. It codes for CATGTTGADTQYF.

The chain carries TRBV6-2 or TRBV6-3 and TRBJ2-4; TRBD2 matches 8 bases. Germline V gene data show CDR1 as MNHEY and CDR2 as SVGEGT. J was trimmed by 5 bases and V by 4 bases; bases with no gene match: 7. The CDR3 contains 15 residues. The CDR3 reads CASSSGLAKQNIQYF. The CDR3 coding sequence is TGTGCCAGCAGTTCTGGACTAGCCAAGCAAAACATTCAGTACTTC.

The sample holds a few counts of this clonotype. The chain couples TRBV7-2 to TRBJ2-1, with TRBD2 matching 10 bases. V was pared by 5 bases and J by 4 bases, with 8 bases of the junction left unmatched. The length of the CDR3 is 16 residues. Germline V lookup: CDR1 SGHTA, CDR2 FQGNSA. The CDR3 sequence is CASSPPSGRYYNEQFF. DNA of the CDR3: TGTGCCAGCAGCCCGCCTAGCGGGAGATATTACAATGAGCAGTTCTTC.

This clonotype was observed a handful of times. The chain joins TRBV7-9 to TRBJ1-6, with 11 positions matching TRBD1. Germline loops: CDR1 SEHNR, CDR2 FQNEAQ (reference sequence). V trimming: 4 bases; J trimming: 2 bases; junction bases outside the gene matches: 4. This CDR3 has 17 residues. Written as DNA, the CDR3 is TGTGCCAGCAGCTCGGGACAGGGGGGTGCCTATAATTCACCCCTCCACTTT. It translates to CASSSGQGGAYNSPLHF.

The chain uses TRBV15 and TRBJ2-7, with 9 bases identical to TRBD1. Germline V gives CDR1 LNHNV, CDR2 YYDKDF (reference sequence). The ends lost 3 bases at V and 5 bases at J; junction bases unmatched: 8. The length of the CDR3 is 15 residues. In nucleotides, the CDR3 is TGTGCCACCAGCAGGCCGGGACAGGGCCCCCACGAGCAGTACTTC. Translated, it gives CATSRPGQGPHEQYF.